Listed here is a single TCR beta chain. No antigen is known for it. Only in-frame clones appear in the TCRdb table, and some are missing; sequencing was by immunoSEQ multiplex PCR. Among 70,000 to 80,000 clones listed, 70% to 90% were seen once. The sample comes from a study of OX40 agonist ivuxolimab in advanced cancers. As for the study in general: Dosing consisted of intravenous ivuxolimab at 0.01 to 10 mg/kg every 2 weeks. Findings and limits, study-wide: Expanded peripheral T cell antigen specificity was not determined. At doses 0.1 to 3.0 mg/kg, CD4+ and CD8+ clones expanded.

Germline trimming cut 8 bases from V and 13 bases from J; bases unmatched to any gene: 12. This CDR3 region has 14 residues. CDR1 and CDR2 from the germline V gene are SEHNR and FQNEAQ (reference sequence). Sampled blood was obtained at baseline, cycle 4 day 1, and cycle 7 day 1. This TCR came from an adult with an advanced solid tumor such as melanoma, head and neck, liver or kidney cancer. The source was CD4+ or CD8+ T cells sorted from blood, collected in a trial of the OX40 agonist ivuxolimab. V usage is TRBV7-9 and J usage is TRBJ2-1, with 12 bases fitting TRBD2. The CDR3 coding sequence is TGTGCCAGCGAAACGACACTAGCGGGAGGTATACAGTTCTTC. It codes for CASETTLAGGIQFF.